The 2 T cell receptor beta chains in this list originate from one sample, sequenced in a study of neurological immune-mediated disorders. TCRdb re-derived calls from the 5' RACE reads in MiXCR, one entry per CDR3 protein. Of roughly 100,000 distinct CDR3 sequences in the sample, 3.5% to 4% were seen once. Material for sequencing was PBMCs. These receptor sequences come from a woman younger than 30 with multiple sclerosis.

This clonotype was seen repeatedly, ten times or more. J is TRBJ2-3 and V is TRBV10-3, with D uncertain. V was trimmed by 6 bases and J by 0 bases, leaving 7 bases between them. The CDR3 is 13 residues long. CDR1 and CDR2 (germline): ENHRY, SYGVKD. The DNA of the CDR3 is TGTGCCATCAGGGGGTCGAGCACAGATACGCAGTATTTT. As protein: CAIRGSSTDTQYF.

This clonotype was recorded many times. The V call is TRBV6-6, the J call TRBJ2-3, with 9 bases matching TRBD2. This CDR3 contains 14 residues. The germline V gene has CDR1 MNHNY and CDR2 SVGAGI (reference sequence). The V and J ends lost 6 bases and 6 bases, in that order; junction bases with no gene match: 7. CDR3 in DNA: TGTGCCAGCAGGGGGGGACTAGCTCTCGATACGCAGTATTTT. This codes for CASRGGLALDTQYF.